The clone carrying this T cell receptor (beta chain) occurred once. The antigen is unknown. Other nucleotide sequences in the sample specify the same CDR3. The data originate from a study of shared clonotypes between healthy human individuals. General observations from the study: Unshared clonotypes carried lower generation probabilities than those common to all four donors.

The length of the CDR3 is 15 residues. Trimming removed 9 bases from V and 6 bases from J; junction bases left unmatched: 11. Germline CDR1 is SGHAT and CDR2 is FQNNGV. Assay: immunoSEQ multiplex PCR; the TCRdb copy retains only in-frame clones and omits some. This sample has a few million clones, with approximately 95% found just once. Sequencing input: naive CD4+ T cells from PBMCs. Documented subset: CD45RA+ positively selected. The chain couples TRBV11-2 to TRBJ1-4; 9 nucleotides match TRBD1. This receptor was obtained from a young man in good health. Some clones in this sample may be carry-over from other donors' samples. CDR3 in DNA: TGTGCCAGTAGCCTAAGTGGGACAGGGTATGAAAAACTGTTTTTT. Translated: CASSLSGTGYEKLFF.